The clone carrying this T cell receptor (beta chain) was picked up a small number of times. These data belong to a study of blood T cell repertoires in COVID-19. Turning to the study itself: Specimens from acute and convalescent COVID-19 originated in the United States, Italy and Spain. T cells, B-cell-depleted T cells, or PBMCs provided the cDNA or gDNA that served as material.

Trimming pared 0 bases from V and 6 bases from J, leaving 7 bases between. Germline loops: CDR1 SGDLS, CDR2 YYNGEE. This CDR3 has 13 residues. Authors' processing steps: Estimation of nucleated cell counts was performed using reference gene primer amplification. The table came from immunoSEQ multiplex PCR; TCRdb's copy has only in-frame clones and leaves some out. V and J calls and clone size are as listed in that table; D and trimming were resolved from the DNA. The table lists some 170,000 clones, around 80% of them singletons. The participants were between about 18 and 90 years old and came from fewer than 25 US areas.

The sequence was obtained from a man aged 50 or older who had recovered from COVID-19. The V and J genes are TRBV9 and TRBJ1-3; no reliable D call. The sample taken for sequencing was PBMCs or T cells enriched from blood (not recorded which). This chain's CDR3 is CASSVASKNTIYF. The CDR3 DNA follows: TGTGCCAGCAGCGTAGCTTCTAAAAACACCATATATTTT. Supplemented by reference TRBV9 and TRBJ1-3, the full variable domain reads DSGVTQTPKHLITATGQRVTLRCSPRSGDLSVYWYQQSLDQGLQFLIQYYNGEERAKGNILERFSAQQFPDLHSELNLSSLELGDSALYFCASSVASKNTIYFGEGSWLTVV.